This T cell receptor beta chain emerged from a study of T cell responses to AZD1222 COVID-19 vaccine (dated by TCRdb to 2020 to 2022). Background on the whole study: AZD1222 recipients given second doses at about 4 weeks or at about 12 weeks were pooled, since spike-specific TCR depth and breadth were not found to differ between the two schedules. A total of 233 trial participants underwent TCR sequencing, of whom nearly 210 had received two doses of AZD1222 and some 26 had received two doses of the MenACWY control vaccine. Trial participants were enrolled by age into 18-55, 56-69 and 70-plus year subgroups, with around 140, 26 and 57 TCR-sequenced participants respectively.

This clone showed up just once. Its antigen target is currently unknown. There are no base qualities to consult, and no much larger clone falls within one base. Read against the paper, the sample's time point label means: baseline before first vaccination. Vaccinee samples were obtained from the UK trials COV001 and COV002, which included a single-blind randomized controlled phase 2/3 trial of AZD1222 (ChAdOx1 nCoV-19) in healthy adults. Trial participant PBMC samples were collected at day 0 and day 28 after the second dose for TCRbeta chain sequencing. Findings and caveats that apply to the study as a whole: CD4 TCRs associated with the vaccine covered the entire spike protein, and the dominant responses were in regions 160-218 and 743-854. Reportedly, almost half of the unique spike-specific TCRs recognized epitopes lying outside the regions that are mutated in the B.1.351 and B.1.1.7 variants. Because no day 14 peak-response samples were available, repertoires were characterized only after the peak T cell response. The 56-69-year group was small, and its depth increase did not reach significance, likely because of low power. Conclusions about previously exposed vaccinees are limited, since just six or seven AZD1222 recipients were seropositive for SARS-CoV-2 at baseline. Spike-specific TCR breadth and depth rose significantly after two AZD1222 doses compared with day 0 and with MenACWY recipients. Participants were mostly white British and included more females than males, and it was suggested by the authors that clonal diversity may have been underestimated.

Including cysteine and phenylalanine, the CDR3 has 14 amino acids. Only the CDR3 DNA is retained, 42 bases long and in frame from the first base. As encoded in the germline V gene, CDR1 is SGDLS while CDR2 is YYNGEE. The junction carries 14 bases between V and J, which are trimmed by 1 base and 7 bases respectively. The CDR3 regions of human TCRbeta chains were analyzed by immunosequencing. Per the authors' processing: TCRs in the repertoires were matched against a reference library of SARS-CoV-2-specific TCRs that had been generated with the MIRA antigen-specificity platform. Breadth was defined as the fraction of unique TCRs that were SARS-CoV-2-associated, and depth was defined as the fraction of total T cells that were SARS-CoV-2-associated. Using the MIRA data, every spike-specific TCR was mapped to the spike region that the TCR reacted to and assigned to either a CD4 or a CD8 class. Log10-transformed breadth and depth values were compared by one-way ANOVA with Sidak's multiple comparisons tests. In its TCRdb copy, this immuneACCESS table keeps in-frame sequences only and misses some clones. Where compared with another copy, unresolved V genes explain less than half of these, and the others have no known cause. V and J calls and clone size come straight from that table; D and trimming were deduced from the DNA. The sample includes around 92,000 clones, with roughly 90% observed a single time. The biggest ten clones account for roughly 20% of the sample.

The material sequenced was peripheral blood, taken on day 0 of AZD1222 vaccination. Recombination connected TRBV9 to TRBJ1-1; TRBD1 is possibly the D segment (5 matching bases). This TCR was recovered from an adult in good health. The bases read TGTGCCAGCAGCGTAACCCATCGGGGGGGTGAAGCTTTCTTT. Translated, this gives CASSVTHRGGEAFF.